The 22 T cell receptor beta chains below were found in one sample sequenced in a study of beta chain features in type 1 diabetes. Whole-study findings and limits: Shorter TCRB CDR3s, moderately but significantly so, marked every one of the four CD4+ subsets in Type 1 diabetes patients.

These receptors are not linked to any known antigen. Sequenced material consisted of expressed TCRB transcripts (all of the isolated RNA was reverse transcribed). Assay used: immunoSEQ multiplex PCR; TCRdb lists only in-frame clones, some missing. The profile shows 300,000 to 350,000 clones, 9.3% of them singletons. Sequenced: central memory CD4+ T cells from blood. Source of these receptors: a man aged 30 to 39 with type 1 diabetes.

This clone has more than one count but fewer than ten. This sequence joins TRBV5-6 and TRBJ1-4; D is perhaps TRBD1 (5 bases). Germline V CDR1 and CDR2: SGHDT, YYEEEE. There are 14 residues in the CDR3. Between the trimmed V and J ends, which lost 2 bases and 3 bases, there was a span of 8 bases. CDR3: CASSFRGPNEKLFF. For the CDR3, the DNA is TGTGCCAGCAGCTTTCGGGGACCTAATGAAAAACTGTTTTTT.

In its sample, this clone was seen many times. The rearrangement joins TRBV4-3 to TRBJ1-2; 8 bases agree with TRBD1. Trimming cost V 6 bases and J 4 bases; bases outside gene matches: 10. CDR1 and CDR2 from the germline V gene are LGHNA and YSLEER. The CDR3 is made up of 15 amino acids. CDR3 sequence (DNA): TGCGCCAGCAGTGTTGATCGGACAGGGCTCTATGGCTACACCTTC. This translates into CASSVDRTGLYGYTF.

This clone showed up just a few times. The rearrangement links TRBV7-2 to TRBJ1-5; D is uncertain. Trimming removed 3 bases from V and 3 bases from J, with 6 bases in between. Germline V gene sequence: CDR1 SGHTA, CDR2 FQGNSA. This CDR3 spans 13 amino acids. The CDR3 DNA sequence: TGTGCCAGCAGCTTTGATCCCAATCAGCCCCAGCATTTT. This codes for CASSFDPNQPQHF. Full variable domain (rest looked up from reference TRBV7-2 and TRBJ1-5): GAGVSQSPSNKVTEKGKDVELRCDPISGHTALYWYRQSLGQGLEFLIYFQGNSAPDKSGLPSDRFSAERTGGSVSTLTIQRTQQEDSAVYLCASSFDPNQPQHFGDGTRLSIL.

The chain couples TRBV4-3 to TRBJ2-2; D is perhaps TRBD2 (5 bases). The CDR3 totals 16 residues. Trimming shortened V by 4 bases and J by 2 bases, and 14 bases separated the two germline ends. CDR1 LGHNA and CDR2 YSLEER come from the germline V gene. This CDR3 is CASSPRTVTNTGELFF. The CDR3 DNA follows: TGCGCCAGCAGCCCGCGGACTGTTACTAACACCGGGGAGCTGTTTTTT.

This clone was picked up a small number of times. The V gene is TRBV18, the J gene TRBJ2-3; TRBD1 matches at 9 bases. The V gene's germline CDR1 is KGHSH and CDR2 LQKENI. The V and J ends lost 4 bases and 2 bases, in that order; junction bases with no gene match: 7. The CDR3 has 16 amino acids. The CDR3 nucleotides read TGTGCCAGCTCACTATCGGGACAGGGATACACAGATACGCAGTATTTT. Residues: CASSLSGQGYTDTQYF. The whole variable domain, filled in from reference TRBV18 and TRBJ2-3, reads NAGVMQNPRHLVRRRGQEARLRCSPMKGHSHVYWYRQLPEEGLKFMVYLQKENIIDESGMPKERFSAEFPKEGPSILRIQQVVRGDSAAYFCASSLSGQGYTDTQYFGPGTRLTVL.

V gene TRBV9 combines with J gene TRBJ2-5; tentative D call: TRBD2 (5 bases). V was clipped by 4 bases and J by 5 bases, with 12 bases between them. This CDR3 has 13 amino acids. CDR1 and CDR2 (germline): SGDLS, YYNGEE. CDR3 bases: TGTGCCAGCAGCCCGGGGATAGCGGAGACCCAGTACTTC. It specifies CASSPGIAETQYF. Full variable domain (outside the CDR3, taken from reference TRBV9 and TRBJ2-5): DSGVTQTPKHLITATGQRVTLRCSPRSGDLSVYWYQQSLDQGLQFLIQYYNGEERAKGNILERFSAQQFPDLHSELNLSSLELGDSALYFCASSPGIAETQYFGPGTRLLVL.

The chain is built from TRBV28 and TRBJ2-3, with D possibly TRBD1 on 6 matching bases. This CDR3 is built from 12 residues. The V end lost 4 bases, the J end lost 8 bases, and 10 bases lay between the germline ends. Germline values: CDR1 MDHEN, CDR2 SYDVKM. CDR3 nucleotide sequence: TGTGCCAGCAGTTCGGGACACCCTACGCAGTATTTT. Translation: CASSSGHPTQYF.

This clone has only a few counts. The J gene is TRBJ1-3, the V gene TRBV6-6; a weak D match, TRBD1 (5 bases). This CDR3 contains 13 residues. Deletions cut 5 bases from V and 6 bases from J, with 11 bases between. Germline-derived CDR1 and CDR2 are MNHNY and SVGAGI (reference sequence). The CDR3 loop reads CASSLREENTIYF. The CDR3 nucleotides read TGTGCCAGCAGTCTCAGGGAAGAAAACACCATATATTTT.

V gene TRBV6-6 combines with J gene TRBJ1-1, with a tentative D call TRBD1 (5 bases). The V end lost 7 bases, the J end lost 7 bases, and 10 bases lay between the germline ends. This CDR3 comprises 11 residues. Germline lookup yields CDR1 MNHNY and CDR2 SVGAGI (reference sequence). Here the CDR3 reads CASNADIEAFF. CDR3 nucleotides: TGTGCCAGCAACGCGGACATTGAAGCTTTCTTT.

This clone was observed a handful of times. V and J are TRBV7-2 and TRBJ2-7; D remains unclear. CDR3 size: 14 residues. V lost 1 base to trimming and J lost 6 bases, with 13 bases between them. Per the germline V gene, CDR1 is SGHTA and CDR2 is FQGNSA. CDR3 DNA: TGTGCCAGCAGCTTAGGGTTAGTACTCTCCGAGCAGTACTTC. Translated: CASSLGLVLSEQYF.

This clone occurred a few times. The genes are TRBV7-8 and TRBJ1-4; D is uncertain. Germline V lookup: CDR1 SGHVS, CDR2 FQNEAQ. Trimming left V 6 bases short and J 4 bases short, with 18 bases between. The CDR3 consists of 16 residues. For the CDR3, the DNA is TGTGCCAGCAGGAAAATGGGTGGAAACCTTAATGAAAAACTGTTTTTT. As protein: CASRKMGGNLNEKLFF.

V and J are TRBV7-9 and TRBJ1-1; D is undetermined. Trimming took off 5 bases at V and 7 bases at J, with 14 bases between the two ends. CDR3 length equals 13 residues. CDR1 and CDR2 from the germline V gene are SEHNR and FQNEAQ (reference sequence). CDR3 amino acids: CASSPGYAGEAFF. The CDR3 DNA is TGTGCCAGCAGCCCAGGATACGCGGGTGAAGCTTTCTTT.

The gene calls are TRBV5-4 and TRBJ2-7; 7 bases align to TRBD1. The CDR3 extends over 15 amino acids. V lost 6 bases and J lost 3; bases outside the gene matches: 12. Germline values: CDR1 SGHNT, CDR2 YYREEE (reference sequence). CDR3 protein: CASTPSGGHSYEQYF. The DNA for the CDR3 is TGTGCCAGCACCCCCTCAGGGGGACATAGCTACGAGCAGTACTTC.

This clone showed up just a few times. The V and J genes are TRBV11-2 and TRBJ2-3, with 13 bases identical to TRBD2. With 4 bases clipped from V and 0 bases from J, the junction kept 7 bases outside the gene matches. This CDR3 region has 18 residues. Germline V gene data show CDR1 as SGHAT and CDR2 as FQNNGV. CDR3 nucleotides: TGTGCCAGCAGCTCGACTAGCGGGGGGCACTCTAGCACAGATACGCAGTATTTT. Amino acids: CASSSTSGGHSSTDTQYF.

This clone was seen only a few times. The chain has TRBV2 and TRBJ2-1; possible D gene TRBD1, 6 bases. V was shortened by 4 bases and J by 5 bases, with 15 bases between the two germline ends. The CDR3 is made up of 15 amino acids. Looked up from germline, CDR1 is SNHLY and CDR2 is FYNNEI. The CDR3 DNA follows: TGTGCCAGCAGTGTAGCGACAGGCAGGAACAATGAGCAGTTCTTC. Translation: CASSVATGRNNEQFF.

The chain joins TRBV7-2 to TRBJ1-5; 8 bases match TRBD1. V was pared by 6 bases and J by 8 bases, with 3 bases of the junction left unmatched. CDR3 size: 12 residues. Germline V gene lookup returns CDR1 SGHTA and CDR2 FQGNSA. The CDR3 nucleotides are TGTGCCAGCAGTCCACAGGGGGAGCCCCAGCATTTT. This translates into CASSPQGEPQHF.

The chain carries TRBV7-2 and TRBJ2-3; 7 nucleotides match TRBD1. This CDR3 is built from 16 residues. With 5 bases clipped from V and 0 bases from J, the junction kept 8 bases outside the gene matches. Germline assignment: CDR1 SGHTA and CDR2 FQGNSA. CDR3 sequence: CASSPRQGQSTDTQYF. The CDR3 DNA reads TGTGCCAGCAGCCCTCGACAGGGACAAAGCACAGATACGCAGTATTTT.

This clone was detected many times. This sequence joins TRBV18 and TRBJ1-1, with D perhaps TRBD1 (6 bases). Trimming cost V 5 bases and J 3 bases, with 10 bases left between them. This CDR3 region has 13 residues. The V gene's germline CDR1 is KGHSH and CDR2 LQKENI. The CDR3 protein is CASSSRTDTEAFF. CDR3 nucleotide sequence: TGTGCCAGCTCATCTCGGACAGACACTGAAGCTTTCTTT.

The chain couples TRBV5-4 to TRBJ2-4, with 7 bases lining up with TRBD1. The CDR3 is 14 amino acids. Trimming removed 1 base from V and 8 bases from J; junction bases left unmatched: 6. Germline V gives CDR1 SGHNT, CDR2 YYREEE (reference sequence). The CDR3 coding sequence is TGTGCCAGCAGCTTGACAGGGGTTGGGGACATTCAGTACTTC. This translates into CASSLTGVGDIQYF. Looking up the rest from reference TRBV5-4 and TRBJ2-4 gives the full variable domain: ETGVTQSPTHLIKTRGQQVTLRCSSQSGHNTVSWYQQALGQGPQFIFQYYREEENGRGNFPPRFSGLQFPNYSSELNVNALELDDSALYLCASSLTGVGDIQYFGAGTRLSVL.

The rearrangement uses TRBV30 and TRBJ2-7; 8 bases map to TRBD2. This CDR3 is 13 amino acids long. V trimming: 4 bases; J trimming: 7 bases; junction bases outside the gene matches: 9. Germline V gene lookup returns CDR1 GTSNPN and CDR2 SVGIG (reference sequence). The CDR3 sequence is CAWKRSGGREQYF. The DNA of the CDR3 is TGTGCCTGGAAGCGGAGCGGGGGAAGGGAGCAGTACTTC.

The chain uses TRBV6-5 and TRBJ1-2, with 7 positions matching TRBD1. This CDR3 is 13 amino acids long. Per germline, CDR1 MNHEY and CDR2 SVGAGI. Trimming cost V 8 bases and J 8 bases; bases outside gene matches: 11. Written as DNA, the CDR3 is TGTGCCAGCGCACCCGAGACAGGGAGAGGCTACACCTTC. It specifies CASAPETGRGYTF.

There are a few counts of this clone. The chain is built from TRBV6-6 and TRBJ1-4; 8 positions agree with TRBD1. Trimming took 0 bases from V and 6 from J; bases not matched to a gene: 6. The CDR3 extends over 16 amino acids. Per germline, CDR1 MNHNY and CDR2 SVGAGI (reference sequence). The CDR3 coding sequence is TGTGCCAGCAGTTACTCGACAGGGGCTGGGTATGAAAAACTGTTTTTT. It is translated as CASSYSTGAGYEKLFF.